Listed below are T cell receptor beta chains from one sample, sequenced in a study of sequential checkpoint blockade in melanoma. Data came from immunoSEQ multiplex PCR; TCRdb stores just in-frame clones and leaves some out. The data contain 8,000 to 10,000 clones, more than 20% of them singletons. The source material was tumor tissue (inferred from file names), sampled from a patient given nivolumab and ipilimumab in sequence. These receptors were collected from a human donor with melanoma. The conserved cysteine and the conserved F or W are not part of the CDR3 here. Fields, in order: J gene, V gene, CDR3 protein.

TRBJ2-2	TRBV9	ASSVGSLHTGELF
TRBJ1-5	TRBV28	ASSLGYRVFNQPQH
TRBJ2-1	TRBV6-8	ASSYGLAGQGEQF
TRBJ1-1	TRBV19	ASTGGFEAF
TRBJ2-1	TRBV18	ASSPRTPSGSSYNEQF
TRBJ2-7	TRBV28	ASSLPDPSYEQY
TRBJ2-1	TRBV12-5	ASGLMGAEQF
TRBJ2-1	TRBV5-1	ASSLGRWGSSGNEQF
TRBJ1-4	TRBV19	ASSTTTGWEREKLF
TRBJ1-2	TRBV11-3	ASSLGINRVTSGYT
TRBJ2-7	TRBV11-3	ASSRGTEGYEQY
TRBJ2-7	TRBV28	ASSTQTSGKNEQY
TRBJ2-1	TRBV19	ATSRTSGRWNEQF
TRBJ1-1	TRBV30	AWSVSRGPKPNTEAF
TRBJ2-5	TRBV6-8	AGGRARETQY
TRBJ2-2	TRBV1	ASSQDQLVAGELF
TRBJ2-5	TRBV11-3	ASSTGLAGEGETQY
TRBJ1-4	TRBV9	ASSVRPGGNEKLF
TRBJ2-3	TRBV4-1	ASSPSRGAKGTDTQY
TRBJ1-3	TRBV10-2	ASSQGAGNTIY
TRBJ1-1	TRBV28	ASRPGTVTLYTEAF
TRBJ2-7	TRBV19	ASSRGGGPYEQY
TRBJ1-2	TRBV19	ASSIEGAYGYT
TRBJ2-5	TRBV19	ASSPSELAGGRETQY
TRBJ2-5	TRBV29-1	SVGGSGDRQY
TRBJ1-3	TRBV2	ASSEDPSGNTIY
TRBJ2-1	TRBV11-3	ASSLGLLSAIWRNEQF
TRBJ1-6	TRBV6-8	ASSYGAFGDNSPLH
TRBJ1-1	TRBV18	ASSPTYGDTEAF
TRBJ2-6	TRBV6-8	ASSAAPSGANVLT
TRBJ1-5	TRBV18	ASSAAGTGGNQPQH
TRBJ1-4	TRBV6-8	AISAPGTPNEKLF
TRBJ2-2	TRBV10-3	AISELSTNTGELF
TRBJ2-5	TRBV5-1	ASSGTGTSGRAGETQY
TRBJ2-1	TRBV11-3	ASSRAAGGGYGEQF
TRBJ2-5	TRBV11-3	ASSFDQGQETQY
TRBJ1-5	TRBV19	ASKVGTGGNQPQH
TRBJ1-4	TRBV19	ASSPDRRAKLF
TRBJ2-7	TRBV28	ASSGPVTPPYEQY
TRBJ2-1	TRBV5-1	ASSSLGRATYNEQF